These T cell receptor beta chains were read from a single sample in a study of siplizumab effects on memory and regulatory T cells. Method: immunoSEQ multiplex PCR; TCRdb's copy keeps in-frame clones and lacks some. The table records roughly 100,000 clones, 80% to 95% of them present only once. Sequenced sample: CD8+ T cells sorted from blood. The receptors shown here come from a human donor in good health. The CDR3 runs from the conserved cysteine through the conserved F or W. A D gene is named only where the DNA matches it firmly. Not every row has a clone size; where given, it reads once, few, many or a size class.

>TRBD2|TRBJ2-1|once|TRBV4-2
TGTGCCAGCAGCCAAGATCCAGCGGGAGGGAATGAGCAGTTCTTC
CASSQDPAGGNEQFF
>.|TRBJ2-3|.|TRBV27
TGTGCCACCTCACGTGGGAGGACAGATACGCAGTATTTT
CATSRGRTDTQYF
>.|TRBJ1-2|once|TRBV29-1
TGCAGCGGTCTCCGGGACACCGACTATGGCTACACCTTC
CSGLRDTDYGYTF
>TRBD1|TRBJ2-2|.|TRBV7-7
TGTGCTAGCAGCCTGGACAGGGTGGCCGGGGAGCTGTTTTTT
CASSLDRVAGELFF
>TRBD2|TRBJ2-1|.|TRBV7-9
TGTGCCAGCAGCTTAGCAGCGGGGGACAATGAGCAGTTCTTC
CASSLAAGDNEQFF
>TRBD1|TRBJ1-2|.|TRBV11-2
TGTGCCAGCAGCTTAGGCGTCCGATCGGGACAGCATAACTATGGCTACACCTTC
CASSLGVRSGQHNYGYTF
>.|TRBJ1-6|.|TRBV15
TGTGCCACCAGCGCAAGCAGGTTAGGCAATTCACCCCTCCACTTT
CATSASRLGNSPLHF
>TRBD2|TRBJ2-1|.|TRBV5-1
TGCGCCAGCAGCTCAACTAGCGGGGGCGTCTACAATGAGCAGTTCTTC
CASSSTSGGVYNEQFF
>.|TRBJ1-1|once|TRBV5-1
TGCGCCAGCAGGGACCCCGGGGACCCGGGAGCTTTCTTT
CASRDPGDPGAFF
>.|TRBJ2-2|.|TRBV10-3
TGTGCCATCAGTGTTAGTCAGAACACCGGGGAGCTGTTTTTT
CAISVSQNTGELFF
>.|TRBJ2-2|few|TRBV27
TGTGCCAGCAGTTTAGGAGGGAGAACCGGGGAGCTGTTTTTT
CASSLGGRTGELFF
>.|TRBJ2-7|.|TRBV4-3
TGCGCCAGCAGCCAAGATTACAGCTCCTACGAGCAGTACTTC
CASSQDYSSYEQYF
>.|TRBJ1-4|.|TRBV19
TGTGCCAGCAAAGACGGTAATGAAAAACTGTTTTTT
CASKDGNEKLFF
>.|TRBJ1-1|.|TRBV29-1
TGCAGCGTTGAAAGGTGGGGGGTGGACACTGAAGCTTTCTTT
CSVERWGVDTEAFF
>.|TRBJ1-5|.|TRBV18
TGTGCCAGCTCACCACCGGGGATTGATAGCAATCAGCCCCAGCATTTT
CASSPPGIDSNQPQHF
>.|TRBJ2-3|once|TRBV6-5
TGTGCCAGCAGTCCTGACTGGCTCACAGATACGCAGTATTTT
CASSPDWLTDTQYF
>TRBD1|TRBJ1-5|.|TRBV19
TGTGCCAGTAGTGTCACCGGGACAGATAGCAATCAGCCCCAGCATTTT
CASSVTGTDSNQPQHF
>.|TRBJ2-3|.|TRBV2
TGTGCCAGCAGTTACAGGGAGTATACGCAGTATTTT
CASSYREYTQYF
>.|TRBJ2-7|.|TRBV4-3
TGCGCCAGCAGCCAATGGGGGAGCTCCTACGAGCAGTACTTC
CASSQWGSSYEQYF
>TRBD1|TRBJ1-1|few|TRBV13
TGTGCCAGCAGCTCACAGGGGTCCGGTTCGACTGAAGCTTTCTTT
CASSSQGSGSTEAFF
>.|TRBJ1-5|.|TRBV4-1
TGCGCCAGCAGCCAAGGTAGTGTAGGATTAGGGGGCAATCAGCCCCAGCATTTT
CASSQGSVGLGGNQPQHF
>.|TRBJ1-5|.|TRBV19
TGTGCCAGTACCCTCGACGGGGGGGGCGATCAGCCCCAGCATTTT
CASTLDGGGDQPQHF
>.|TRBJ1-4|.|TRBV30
TGTGCCTGGGTGGACGGATCTAATGAAAAACTGTTTTTT
CAWVDGSNEKLFF
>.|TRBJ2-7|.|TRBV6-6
TGTGCCAGCAGTTACGGAGGAGGCCACTACGAGCAGTACTTC
CASSYGGGHYEQYF
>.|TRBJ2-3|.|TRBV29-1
TGCAGCGGTGGAACGGGTAGAACAGATACGCAGTATTTT
CSGGTGRTDTQYF